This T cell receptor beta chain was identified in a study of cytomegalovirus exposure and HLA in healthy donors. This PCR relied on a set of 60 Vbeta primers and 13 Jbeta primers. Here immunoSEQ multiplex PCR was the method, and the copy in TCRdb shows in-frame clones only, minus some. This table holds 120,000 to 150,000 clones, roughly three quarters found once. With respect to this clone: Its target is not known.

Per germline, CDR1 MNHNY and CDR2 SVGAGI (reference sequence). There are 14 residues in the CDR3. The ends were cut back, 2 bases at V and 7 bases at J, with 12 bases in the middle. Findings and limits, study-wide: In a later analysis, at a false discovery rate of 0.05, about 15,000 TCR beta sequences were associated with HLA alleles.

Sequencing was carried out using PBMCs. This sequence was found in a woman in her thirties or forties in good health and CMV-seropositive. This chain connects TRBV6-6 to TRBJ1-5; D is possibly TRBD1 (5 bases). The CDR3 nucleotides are TGTGCCAGCAGTTACGGTAGGGGCTGGCAGCCCCAGCATTTT. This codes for CASSYGRGWQPQHF.